The 21 T cell receptor beta chains below were found in one sample sequenced in a study of OX40 agonist ivuxolimab in advanced cancers. The library was produced with the immunoSEQ multiplex PCR assay. TCRdb took this table from immuneACCESS and kept in-frame rearrangements with V and J called. Such tables lack part of the clones; where checked against another copy, unresolved V genes explain under half of the gap, and the rest is unexplained. The sample table records tens of thousands of clones; approximately 90% of these occur just once. The ten top clones hold 0.45% to 0.6% of the sample. This material consisted of CD4+ or CD8+ T cells sorted from blood, taken in a trial of the OX40 agonist ivuxolimab. The receptor source for this set is an adult with an advanced solid tumor such as melanoma, head and neck, liver or kidney cancer.

V gene TRBV7-9 combines with J gene TRBJ2-1; 8 bases align to TRBD2. V gave up 3 bases and J gave up 5 bases; unmatched junction bases: 12. Germline CDR1 SEHNR, CDR2 FQNEAQ (reference sequence). This CDR3 spans 17 amino acids. CDR3: CASSFLQVSGVNNEQFF. The CDR3 region has the DNA TGTGCCAGCAGCTTTCTCCAGGTTAGCGGGGTTAACAATGAGCAGTTCTTC.

The rearrangement uses TRBV11-2 and TRBJ1-2; the match to TRBD1 covers 7 bases. V trimming: 5 bases; J trimming: 8 bases; junction bases outside the gene matches: 11. Germline V gene data show CDR1 as SGHAT and CDR2 as FQNNGV. There are 14 residues in the CDR3. CDR3 residues: CASSPLGDRRGYTF. In nucleotides, the CDR3 is TGTGCCAGCAGCCCTCTGGGGGACAGAAGGGGCTACACCTTC.

The chain carries TRBV5-1 and TRBJ1-1, with a possible D match to TRBD1 (6 bases). The CDR3 is made up of 15 amino acids. Trimming stripped 4 bases from V and 7 bases from J, with 20 bases between. Germline loops: CDR1 SGHRS, CDR2 YFSETQ. This CDR3 is CASSPRGLPGGEAFF. The CDR3 nucleotides are TGCGCCAGCAGCCCCAGGGGCCTCCCTGGGGGTGAAGCTTTCTTT.

This chain links TRBV7-2 with TRBJ1-2; TRBD1 might be the D (6 bases). The V gene's germline CDR1 is SGHTA and CDR2 FQGNSA. Trimming removed 7 bases at V and 5 bases at J, with 20 bases between. The CDR3 sequence is 15 residues long. The CDR3 sequence: CASTTGIGQFYGYTF. The CDR3 DNA follows: TGTGCCAGCACCACGGGCATCGGACAGTTTTATGGCTACACCTTC. Variable domain in full (rest from reference TRBV7-2 and TRBJ1-2): GAGVSQSPSNKVTEKGKDVELRCDPISGHTALYWYRQSLGQGLEFLIYFQGNSAPDKSGLPSDRFSAERTGGSVSTLTIQRTQQEDSAVYLCASTTGIGQFYGYTFGSGTRLTVV.

V usage is TRBV6-6 and J usage is TRBJ1-2; a weak D match, TRBD1 (5 bases). V was pared by 5 bases and J by 5 bases, with 15 bases between. Germline V gene data show CDR1 as MNHNY and CDR2 as SVGAGI (reference sequence). The CDR3 has 14 residues. The CDR3 loop reads CASSRDPGAYGYTF. The CDR3 DNA reads as TGTGCCAGCAGTCGCGACCCCGGGGCATATGGCTACACCTTC.

This chain connects TRBV10-3 to TRBJ1-4, with 8 bases matching TRBD1. With 6 bases clipped from V and 8 bases from J, the junction kept 5 bases outside the gene matches. From germline, CDR1 is ENHRY and CDR2 SYGVKD. The CDR3 contains 13 residues. CDR3 in amino acids: CAIRDRVREKLFF. CDR3 DNA: TGTGCCATCAGGGACAGGGTCCGGGAAAAACTGTTTTTT.

The chain recombines TRBV10-3 with TRBJ2-1; 7 nucleotides align to TRBD1. CDR3 length equals 15 residues. Trimming at V came to 6 bases and at J to 0 bases, leaving 5 bases not matched to a gene. Germline CDR1 reads ENHRY; CDR2 reads SYGVKD. The CDR3 DNA sequence: TGTGCCATCAGCCCCGACAGGGACTCCTACAATGAGCAGTTCTTC. This codes for CAISPDRDSYNEQFF.

As for this clone: Other DNA sequences within the sample encode an identical CDR3. The V call is TRBV18, the J call TRBJ2-7, with TRBD2 matching over 7 bases. With V trimmed by 3 bases and J by 2 bases, 4 bases remained unmatched. Germline V CDR1 and CDR2: KGHSH, LQKENI. This CDR3 has 14 residues. CDR3 in DNA: TGTGCCAGCTCACCTAGTGGGGGGGCCTACGAGCAGTACTTC. The encoded protein is CASSPSGGAYEQYF.

This rearrangement joins TRBV5-1 to TRBJ1-3; tentative D call: TRBD1 (6 bases). CDR1 and CDR2 (germline): SGHRS, YFSETQ. This CDR3 comprises 15 residues. V was clipped by 2 bases and J by 3 bases, with 12 bases between them. The CDR3 sequence: CASSLQGPGGNTIYF. CDR3 nucleotides: TGCGCCAGCAGCTTACAGGGCCCCGGTGGAAACACCATATATTTT.

The CDR3 nucleotides are TGTGCCAGCAGCTATCCGGGACAGGGGTTCGAAAAACTGTTTTTT. This gives the protein CASSYPGQGFEKLFF. The chain carries TRBV5-4 and TRBJ1-4, with 10 bases aligning to TRBD1. V lost 3 bases and J lost 8; bases outside the gene matches: 7. Germline values: CDR1 SGHNT, CDR2 YYREEE (reference sequence). CDR3 length equals 15 residues.

The gene calls are TRBV10-3 and TRBJ2-3, with TRBD2 matching over 7 bases. Unmatched junction bases numbered 4, after V lost 4 bases and J lost 3 bases. This CDR3 contains 14 residues. Looked up from germline, CDR1 is ENHRY and CDR2 is SYGVKD. As DNA, the CDR3 is TGTGCCATCAGTGGGGGAGGGACGACAGATACGCAGTATTTT. It yields the protein CAISGGGTTDTQYF.

The V gene is TRBV5-1, the J gene TRBJ1-1; TRBD1 agrees at 7 bases. With V trimmed by 7 bases and J by 2 bases, 11 bases remained unmatched. The CDR3 covers 15 residues. Germline V gene lookup returns CDR1 SGHRS and CDR2 YFSETQ. The CDR3 is CASRLETGSNTEAFF. CDR3 bases: TGCGCCAGCCGACTCGAGACAGGGTCTAACACTGAAGCTTTCTTT.

V and J are TRBV5-4 and TRBJ1-3, with D tentatively TRBD1 (6 bases). Per the germline V gene, CDR1 is SGHNT and CDR2 is YYREEE (reference sequence). Trimming removed 2 bases at V and 4 bases at J, with 13 bases between. The CDR3 consists of 15 residues. The CDR3 sequence is CASSLGGKGGNTIYF. The CDR3 DNA reads as TGTGCCAGCAGCTTAGGGGGTAAAGGAGGAAACACCATATATTTT.

V and J are TRBV7-2 and TRBJ2-7; TRBD2 matches at 13 bases. J was trimmed by 4 bases and V by 1 base; bases with no gene match: 1. The CDR3 is 15 residues long. Germline V gene lookup returns CDR1 SGHTA and CDR2 FQGNSA. CDR3 sequence reads: CASSLGTSGGYEQYF. The DNA of the CDR3 is TGTGCCAGCAGCTTAGGGACTAGCGGGGGATACGAGCAGTACTTC.

A remark on this clone: With a far larger clone one base away, a read error is the likely cause. This specimen includes other DNA sequences encoding the same CDR3. The chain uses TRBV5-6 and TRBJ1-5; 8 bases line up with TRBD1. The V segment lost 0 bases and the J segment 7 bases; nucleotides outside the gene matches: 0. This CDR3 contains 13 residues. The germline gives CDR1 SGHDT, CDR2 YYEEEE. CDR3 sequence: CASSLGDRQPQHF. The CDR3 DNA reads TGTGCCAGCAGCTTGGGGGACAGGCAGCCCCAGCATTTT.

The V and J genes are TRBV5-1 and TRBJ2-3, with D uncertain. V dropped 1 base and J dropped 3 bases, with 12 bases sitting between them. Germline V gene sequence: CDR1 SGHRS, CDR2 YFSETQ. CDR3 length: 15 amino acids. CDR3 in amino acids: CASSLYAPSTDTQYF. For the CDR3, the DNA is TGCGCCAGCAGCTTGTACGCGCCTTCGACAGATACGCAGTATTTT.

This clone was recorded only once. The chain has TRBV6-1 and TRBJ1-2; D may be TRBD1 (5 bases). This CDR3 has 12 residues. The V and J ends lost 3 bases and 3 bases respectively, with 5 bases between them. Germline CDR1 and CDR2: MNHNS and SASEGT. In DNA form, the CDR3 reads TGTGCCAGCAGTGACAGGGACTATGGCTACACCTTC. This codes for CASSDRDYGYTF.

The V call is TRBV29-1, the J call TRBJ2-2; D is unresolved. The germline V gene has CDR1 SQVTM and CDR2 ANQGSEA. V lost 4 bases, J lost 1 base, and 10 bases lay in between. This CDR3 has 14 amino acids. The CDR3 here is CSVGTPGNTGELFF. CDR3 bases: TGCAGCGTTGGAACACCGGGGAACACCGGGGAGCTGTTTTTT.

The CDR3, as DNA: TGTGCCACCGAGACAGGGGGGTACGAGCAGTACTTC. The encoded protein is CATETGGYEQYF. This sequence joins TRBV10-3 and TRBJ2-7; TRBD1 matches 9 bases. V shed 10 bases, J shed 4 bases, and the junction held 5 bases outside the gene matches. The length of the CDR3 is 12 residues. Germline-derived CDR1 and CDR2 are ENHRY and SYGVKD.

V usage is TRBV11-3 and J usage is TRBJ2-1, with unresolved D. This CDR3 region has 13 residues. Per the germline V gene, CDR1 is SGHNT and CDR2 is YENEEA. V was pared by 1 base and J by 7 bases, with 8 bases between. The CDR3, as DNA: TGTGCCAGCAGCTTAGTCCCGGCAAATGAGCAGTTCTTC. Protein: CASSLVPANEQFF.

The rearrangement links TRBV2 to TRBJ1-5; D perhaps matches TRBD1 (6 bases). Germline CDR1 SNHLY, CDR2 FYNNEI. V was pared by 9 bases and J by 5 bases, with 17 bases between. The CDR3 length is 14 residues. CDR3 sequence: CASCSGGGHQPQHF. The CDR3 nucleotides are TGTGCCAGTTGTTCGGGGGGGGGCCATCAGCCCCAGCATTTT. Full variable domain (rest looked up from reference TRBV2 and TRBJ1-5): EPEVTQTPSHQVTQMGQEVILRCVPISNHLYFYWYRQILGQKVEFLVSFYNNEISEKSEIFDDQFSVERPDGSNFTLKIRSTKLEDSAMYFCASCSGGGHQPQHFGDGTRLSIL.